These T cell receptor beta chains were read from a single sample in a study of cytomegalovirus exposure and HLA in healthy donors. Sequencing used immunoSEQ multiplex PCR; TCRdb keeps in-frame clones, though not all of them. Seen here are over 100,000 clones, about 78% observed once, and the top ten hold 1.4% to 1.5%. The specimen sequenced was PBMCs. Receptor source: a female donor in good health and CMV-seronegative. The CDR3 runs from the conserved cysteine through the conserved F or W. The D gene is left open where the match is weak. For some rows the clone size is stated as once, few or many, or as a class when expanded; others skip it.

V: TRBV6-5; size: once; J: TRBJ1-3; D: TRBD1; CDR3: CASSYGQGVGNTIYF; DNA: TGTGCCAGCAGTTATGGACAGGGGGTTGGAAACACCATATATTTT
V: TRBV5-4; size: -; J: TRBJ2-1; D: -; CDR3: CASSSGQEQFF; DNA: TGTGCCAGCAGCTCAGGACAGGAGCAGTTCTTC
V: TRBV19; size: -; J: TRBJ2-5; D: TRBD2; CDR3: CASSIVSGLCFIRETQYF; DNA: TGTGCCAGTAGTATAGTTTCGGGACTATGTTTTATTAGGGAGACCCAGTACTTC
V: TRBV7-8; size: -; J: TRBJ2-7; D: TRBD2; CDR3: CASSLDSGTSGYEQYF; DNA: TGTGCCAGCAGCCTTGACTCCGGGACTAGCGGCTACGAGCAGTACTTC
V: TRBV7-3; size: -; J: TRBJ1-1; D: -; CDR3: CASSTHPNTEAFF; DNA: TGTGCCAGCAGCACACATCCGAACACTGAAGCTTTCTTT
V: TRBV5-8; size: -; J: TRBJ2-1; D: -; CDR3: CASSRMRGGEQFF; DNA: TGTGCCAGCAGCCGAATGAGGGGGGGTGAGCAGTTCTTC
V: TRBV19; size: -; J: TRBJ2-7; D: TRBD2; CDR3: CASSQREEGSYEQYF; DNA: TGTGCCAGTAGCCAGCGGGAGGAGGGATCCTACGAGCAGTACTTC
V: TRBV25-1; size: few; J: TRBJ2-5; D: -; CDR3: CASSESHGQETQYF; DNA: TGTGCCAGCAGTGAATCTCACGGCCAAGAGACCCAGTACTTC
V: TRBV20-1; size: -; J: TRBJ2-1; D: -; CDR3: CSAVGINEQFF; DNA: TGCAGTGCTGTCGGGATAAATGAGCAGTTCTTC
V: TRBV23-1; size: -; J: TRBJ1-5; D: -; CDR3: CASSQYRVNYSNQPQHF; DNA: TGCGCCAGCAGTCAATACAGAGTTAATTATAGCAATCAGCCCCAGCATTTT
V: TRBV28; size: -; J: TRBJ2-2; D: -; CDR3: CASNDKAINTGELFF; DNA: TGTGCCAGCAACGACAAGGCAATTAACACCGGGGAGCTGTTTTTT
V: TRBV7-3; size: -; J: TRBJ2-1; D: -; CDR3: CASSLAGWDEQFF; DNA: TGTGCCAGCAGCTTAGCGGGGTGGGATGAGCAGTTCTTC
V: TRBV4-2; size: -; J: TRBJ1-1; D: -; CDR3: CASSQDWGRHLNTEAFF; DNA: TGTGCCAGCAGCCAAGATTGGGGCAGACACCTGAACACTGAAGCTTTCTTT
V: TRBV5-1; size: -; J: TRBJ2-6; D: -; CDR3: CASSPGSSGANVLTF; DNA: TGCGCCAGCAGCCCGGGGTCTTCTGGGGCCAACGTCCTGACTTTC
V: TRBV19; size: -; J: TRBJ2-1; D: TRBD1; CDR3: CASSTQGGREQFF; DNA: TGTGCCAGTAGTACACAGGGGGGTAGAGAGCAGTTCTTC
V: TRBV29-1; size: -; J: TRBJ2-1; D: TRBD1; CDR3: CSVEGGQVSYNEQFF; DNA: TGCAGCGTTGAAGGGGGACAGGTCTCCTACAATGAGCAGTTCTTC
V: TRBV9; size: -; J: TRBJ1-2; D: -; CDR3: CASSPEARTYGYTF; DNA: TGTGCCAGCAGCCCCGAGGCTAGGACTTATGGCTACACCTTC
V: TRBV9; size: -; J: TRBJ1-2; D: -; CDR3: CASSPRTGLDGYTF; DNA: TGTGCCAGCAGCCCCCGAACGGGGTTAGATGGCTACACCTTC
V: TRBV6-1; size: -; J: TRBJ2-2; D: TRBD2; CDR3: CASSEAPSGSGELFF; DNA: TGTGCCAGCAGTGAAGCTCCTAGCGGGTCCGGGGAGCTGTTTTTT
V: TRBV18; size: -; J: TRBJ1-1; D: TRBD1; CDR3: CASSPGQGSEAFF; DNA: TGTGCCAGCTCACCAGGACAGGGATCGGAGGCTTTCTTT
V: TRBV29-1; size: -; J: TRBJ2-7; D: -; CDR3: CSAQTGQEQYF; DNA: TGCAGCGCTCAGACAGGCCAAGAGCAGTACTTC
V: TRBV19; size: -; J: TRBJ2-7; D: -; CDR3: CASSIGSGAGYEQYF; DNA: TGTGCCAGTAGTATCGGGTCGGGAGCGGGTTACGAGCAGTACTTC
V: TRBV5-4; size: few; J: TRBJ2-7; D: TRBD2; CDR3: CASTQKGLAGAEQYF; DNA: TGTGCCAGCACCCAAAAGGGACTAGCGGGAGCCGAGCAGTACTTC
V: TRBV6-5; size: once; J: TRBJ2-1; D: TRBD2; CDR3: CASSYAGGPSEQFF; DNA: TGTGCCAGCAGTTACGCGGGAGGGCCCTCTGAGCAGTTCTTC
V: TRBV9; size: -; J: TRBJ1-1; D: -; CDR3: CASSGDDRKAFF; DNA: TGTGCCAGCAGCGGAGACGACAGAAAAGCTTTCTTT